These 12 T cell receptor beta chains originate from one sample sequenced in a study of OX40 agonist ivuxolimab in advanced cancers. Clones were read by immunoSEQ multiplex PCR, and TCRdb kept only the in-frame ones, dropping some. The table lists 42,000 or so clones, around 83% of them singletons. The sequencing used CD4+ or CD8+ T cells sorted from blood, collected in a trial of the OX40 agonist ivuxolimab. These receptors all stem from an adult with an advanced solid tumor such as melanoma, head and neck, liver or kidney cancer.

The chain uses TRBV28 and TRBJ2-3; D ambiguous. Per the germline V gene, CDR1 is MDHEN and CDR2 is SYDVKM. V lost 1 base and J lost 0, with 5 bases in between. CDR3 length: 14 amino acids. Here the CDR3 reads CASSLSGSTDTQYF. CDR3 DNA sequence: TGTGCCAGCAGTTTATCAGGAAGCACAGATACGCAGTATTTT.

The chain links TRBV7-6 to TRBJ1-1; D is ambiguous. Trimming took 1 base from V and 6 from J, leaving 9 bases between them. This CDR3 has 13 amino acids. The germline V gene encodes CDR1 SGHVS and CDR2 FNYEAQ. Written as DNA, the CDR3 is TGTGCCAGCAGCTTAGAACAAGGCGCTGAAGCTTTCTTT. Translation gives CASSLEQGAEAFF.

This clone has a handful of counts. J is TRBJ2-7 and V is TRBV11-2, with D maybe TRBD1 (6 bases). The germline V gene encodes CDR1 SGHAT and CDR2 FQNNGV. This CDR3 has 13 amino acids. The V and J ends lost 4 bases and 3 bases respectively, with 10 bases between them. The CDR3 here is CASSSGQSYEQYF. CDR3 bases: TGTGCCAGCAGCTCCGGACAGAGCTACGAGCAGTACTTC.

By its share, this clone is medium-sized. The chain uses TRBV7-2 and TRBJ1-5; 7 bases line up with TRBD1. This CDR3 is built from 16 residues. Germline V gives CDR1 SGHTA, CDR2 FQGNSA. V lost 4 bases to trimming and J lost 4 bases; unmatched junction nucleotides: 10. The CDR3 protein is CASSSRTGRGNQPQHF. CDR3 DNA sequence: TGTGCCAGCAGCTCCCGGACAGGCCGGGGGAATCAGCCCCAGCATTTT.

As concerns this clone: Other DNA sequences in the sample encode the same CDR3. The genes are TRBV27 and TRBJ1-2, with 8 bases lining up with TRBD1. From germline, CDR1 is MNHEY and CDR2 SMNVEV (reference sequence). The V segment lost 3 bases and the J segment 3 bases; nucleotides outside the gene matches: 6. CDR3 length equals 15 residues. CDR3 nucleotide sequence: TGTGCCAGCAGTTTTGGACAGGGAGGGCACTATGGCTACACCTTC. This codes for CASSFGQGGHYGYTF.

V is TRBV2 and J is TRBJ1-5, with D maybe TRBD1 (5 bases). The CDR3 runs 15 residues. Trimming removed 3 bases from V and 0 bases from J, with 9 bases in between. Germline-derived CDR1 and CDR2 are SNHLY and FYNNEI. In DNA form, the CDR3 reads TGTGCCAGCAGTGATGGGACTAATAGCAATCAGCCCCAGCATTTT. It translates to CASSDGTNSNQPQHF.

V gene TRBV2 combines with J gene TRBJ1-2; D possibly corresponds to TRBD1 (5 bases). There are 14 residues in the CDR3. V was cut by 6 bases and J by 0 bases, with 11 bases left in between. CDR1 SNHLY and CDR2 FYNNEI come from the germline V gene. The CDR3 coding sequence is TGTGCCAGCAGAAAGACAGCCTCTAACTATGGCTACACCTTC. Translated, it gives CASRKTASNYGYTF.

The rearrangement joins TRBV11-2 to TRBJ2-5; 12 bases are a match to TRBD2. CDR3 size: 18 residues. Trimming at V came to 1 base and at J to 4 bases, leaving 10 bases not matched to a gene. Germline V gene lookup returns CDR1 SGHAT and CDR2 FQNNGV. CDR3 residues: CASSLGPSGGAIGETQYF. The CDR3 DNA reads as TGTGCCAGCAGCTTAGGTCCTAGCGGGGGGGCCATCGGAGAGACCCAGTACTTC.

The CDR3 coding sequence is TGTGCCTCACAGGGCTACAATGAGCAGTTCTTC. Its protein is CASQGYNEQFF. The chain has TRBV10-3 and TRBJ2-1, with D possibly being TRBD1 (6 bases). V lost 11 bases and J 3 bases, leaving 8 bases between the germline ends. The CDR3 is 11 amino acids. The germline gives CDR1 ENHRY, CDR2 SYGVKD.

A note on this clone: A read error may be the cause here, since a much bigger clone is one base away. At the DNA level, this CDR3 is encoded by other sequences in the same sample as well. The gene calls are TRBV6-6 and TRBJ1-5; D is perhaps TRBD1 (5 bases). CDR3 length: 14 residues. CDR1 and CDR2 from the germline V gene are MNHNY and SVGAGI (reference sequence). The V end lost 0 bases, the J end lost 4 bases, and 7 bases lay between the germline ends. The CDR3 DNA sequence: TGTGCCAGCAGTTACTCGGGGGGTAATCAGCCCCAGCATTTT. It translates to CASSYSGGNQPQHF.

The rearrangement links TRBV20-1 to TRBJ2-1, with D possibly TRBD1 on 6 matching bases. Germline CDR1 reads DFQATT; CDR2 reads SNEGSKA (reference sequence). V lost 6 bases to trimming and J lost 6 bases, with 9 bases between them. The CDR3 is made up of 11 amino acids. The CDR3 nucleotides read TGCAGTGCCAGGGGAAGCAATGAGCAGTTCTTC. This gives the protein CSARGSNEQFF.

In its sample, this clone was seen once. V usage is TRBV6-5 and J usage is TRBJ2-5, with D maybe TRBD2 (5 bases). V shed 4 bases and J shed 5 bases, with 11 bases lying between them. The CDR3 sequence is 13 residues long. Germline CDR1 reads MNHEY; CDR2 reads SVGAGI. The CDR3 here is CASSLTERETQYF. The DNA of the CDR3 is TGTGCCAGCAGTTTAACGGAGCGGGAGACCCAGTACTTC.